Presented here are 26 T cell receptor beta chains from one specimen sequenced in a study of blood T cell repertoires in COVID-19. The repertoire was sequenced with immunoSEQ multiplex PCR; TCRdb's copy has only in-frame clones and lacks some. Among 150,000 to 200,000 clones listed, roughly nine tenths were seen once. The sequencing input was peripheral blood. These receptors all stem from a man aged 55 to 70 with active or convalescent COVID-19.

This clone was seen only once. The chain uses TRBV5-1 and TRBJ2-5; D gene uncertain. The CDR3 sequence is 12 residues long. The germline V and J ends were trimmed by 3 bases and 4 bases, with 7 bases remaining between them. Germline CDR1 SGHRS, CDR2 YFSETQ. Written as DNA, the CDR3 is TGCGCCAGCAGCTACGGTGGAGAGACCCAGTACTTC. This translates into CASSYGGETQYF. The variable domain in full, completed from reference TRBV5-1 and TRBJ2-5, reads KAGVTQTPRYLIKTRGQQVTLSCSPISGHRSVSWYQQTPGQGLQFLFEYFSETQRNKGNFPGRFSGRQFSNSRSEMNVSTLELGDSALYLCASSYGGETQYFGPGTRLLVL.

The gene calls are TRBV19 and TRBJ1-5; D may be TRBD1 (5 bases). The CDR3 is made up of 15 amino acids. V dropped 4 bases and J dropped 3 bases, with 13 bases sitting between them. Germline assignment: CDR1 LNHDA and CDR2 SQIVND (reference sequence). The CDR3 region has the DNA TGTGCCAGTAGTAGGGGCGGGGTCGCCAATCAGCCCCAGCATTTT. Its protein is CASSRGGVANQPQHF.

Points on this clone: One junction end does not reproduce the germline sequence, and a read error may be involved. The rearrangement joins TRBV7-9 to TRBJ2-1, with D possibly matching TRBD2 (6 bases). CDR3 size: 17 residues. The germline V gene has CDR1 SEHNR and CDR2 FQNEAQ (reference sequence). CDR3 DNA: TGTGCCAGCAGCTTAGCTGGGCGCGGGACGCGAGACAATGAACAGTTCTTC. This codes for CASSLAGRGTRDNEQFF.

V and J are TRBV11-2 and TRBJ2-1; D possibly corresponds to TRBD1 (5 bases). Trimming took 5 bases from V and 0 from J, leaving 17 bases between them. The CDR3 spans 17 residues. Germline V gene lookup returns CDR1 SGHAT and CDR2 FQNNGV. CDR3 in amino acids: CASSDAQGFPSYNEQFF. The CDR3 DNA reads TGTGCCAGCAGCGATGCCCAGGGATTCCCCTCCTACAATGAGCAGTTCTTC.

The V and J genes are TRBV6-5 and TRBJ1-5; D remains unclear. The CDR3 contains 14 residues. V was trimmed by 6 bases and J by 4 bases, leaving 13 bases between them. Per the germline V gene, CDR1 is MNHEY and CDR2 is SVGAGI. CDR3 region: CASSFRYQNQPQHF. Here the CDR3 DNA reads TGTGCCAGCAGCTTCCGATACCAGAATCAGCCCCAGCATTTT.

This clone was found once. In DNA, the CDR3 is TGCGCCAGCAGCTTGGCACCGGGAGGGGAGACCCAGTACTTC. It codes for CASSLAPGGETQYF. The rearrangement links TRBV5-1 to TRBJ2-5; TRBD2 matches at 8 bases. Germline CDR1 is SGHRS and CDR2 is YFSETQ. This CDR3 spans 14 amino acids. J was trimmed by 5 bases and V by 0 bases; bases with no gene match: 3.

The rearrangement uses TRBV30 and TRBJ1-6; D might be TRBD1 (5 bases). Trimming left V 1 base short and J 8 bases short, with 12 bases between. Germline V lookup: CDR1 GTSNPN, CDR2 SVGIG (reference sequence). This CDR3 comprises 14 residues. This chain's CDR3 is CAWSAQVGDSPLHF. In DNA, the CDR3 is TGTGCCTGGAGTGCCCAGGTAGGGGATTCACCCCTCCACTTT. Filled out from reference TRBV30 and TRBJ1-6, the complete variable domain reads SQTIHQWPATLVQPVGSPLSLECTVEGTSNPNLYWYRQAAGRGLQLLFYSVGIGQISSEVPQNLSASRPQDRQFILSSKKLLLSDSGFYLCAWSAQVGDSPLHFGNGTRLTVT.

This chain links TRBV7-2 with TRBJ1-4; no clear D gene. The CDR3 covers 15 residues. Trimming removed 1 base from V and 0 bases from J, with 6 bases in between. Germline V gene data show CDR1 as SGHTA and CDR2 as FQGNSA. CDR3 amino acids: CASSLDSSTNEKLFF. The CDR3 nucleotides read TGTGCCAGCAGCTTAGACAGCTCAACTAATGAAAAACTGTTTTTT. Using reference TRBV7-2 and TRBJ1-4 for the parts outside the CDR3, the full variable domain is GAGVSQSPSNKVTEKGKDVELRCDPISGHTALYWYRQSLGQGLEFLIYFQGNSAPDKSGLPSDRFSAERTGGSVSTLTIQRTQQEDSAVYLCASSLDSSTNEKLFFGSGTQLSVL.

The V and J genes are TRBV27 and TRBJ1-2; 8 nucleotides match TRBD1. The CDR3 consists of 13 residues. With V trimmed by 4 bases and J by 4 bases, 2 bases remained unmatched. Germline lookup yields CDR1 MNHEY and CDR2 SMNVEV (reference sequence). CDR3 loop: CASSWTGSYGYTF. CDR3 in DNA: TGTGCCAGCAGTTGGACAGGGAGCTATGGCTACACCTTC.

The rearrangement uses TRBV19 and TRBJ2-1; D may be TRBD1 (5 bases). CDR3 length: 14 residues. V was trimmed by 1 base and J by 4 bases, leaving 8 bases between them. Germline CDR1 and CDR2: LNHDA and SQIVND (reference sequence). In nucleotides, the CDR3 is TGTGCCAGTAGTATAGGCAGGGCATACAATGAGCAGTTCTTC. Translation: CASSIGRAYNEQFF.

The rearrangement joins TRBV3-1 (or the pseudogene TRBV3-2) to TRBJ2-3, with TRBD2 matching 8 bases. The CDR3 totals 17 residues. V lost 0 bases, J lost 4 bases, and 9 bases stayed unmatched. Germline CDR1 reads LGHDT; CDR2 reads YNNKEL (reference sequence). The CDR3 region has the DNA TGTGCCAGCAGCCAAGATGGAGCTAGCGGGTCTCCAGATACGCAGTATTTT. Protein sequence: CASSQDGASGSPDTQYF.

This rearrangement joins TRBV7-8 to TRBJ2-7, with D perhaps TRBD2 (7 bases). V lost 8 bases to trimming and J lost 2 bases, with 16 bases between them. Germline loops: CDR1 SGHVS, CDR2 FQNEAQ. The CDR3 has 14 amino acids. CDR3 in amino acids: CASHTGGEPYEQYF. The CDR3 DNA is TGTGCCAGCCACACGGGGGGCGAACCCTACGAGCAGTACTTC.

V is TRBV7-9 and J is TRBJ2-3; no reliable D call. The CDR3 runs to 15 residues. Germline V CDR1 and CDR2: SEHNR, FQNEAQ (reference sequence). Trimming shortened V by 10 bases and J by 6 bases, and 23 bases separated the two germline ends. The DNA of the CDR3 is TGTGCCATGAAAAAGAACAGTATTGAAAGGGATACGCAGTATTTT. Its protein product is CAMKKNSIERDTQYF.

V gene TRBV6-5 combines with J gene TRBJ1-5, with a weak D call TRBD1 (5 bases). This CDR3 comprises 15 residues. Trimming removed 2 bases from V and 2 bases from J, with 10 bases in between. The germline V gene encodes CDR1 MNHEY and CDR2 SVGAGI. The CDR3 nucleotides read TGTGCCAGCAGTTACCGGGGGTATGGCAATCAGCCCCAGCATTTT. This gives the protein CASSYRGYGNQPQHF.

The chain joins TRBV10-3 to TRBJ2-5, with D possibly matching TRBD2 (5 bases). The length of the CDR3 is 13 residues. Per the germline V gene, CDR1 is ENHRY and CDR2 is SYGVKD. V was pared by 8 bases and J by 5 bases, with 15 bases between. The CDR3 sequence is CAIAPLAGETQYF. The CDR3 coding sequence is TGTGCCATCGCGCCTCTAGCTGGGGAGACCCAGTACTTC.

The chain links TRBV12-3 or TRBV12-4 to TRBJ1-1; TRBD1 is a possible D gene (5 bases). The CDR3 totals 13 residues. V was clipped by 6 bases and J by 3 bases, with 11 bases between them. CDR3 DNA: TGTGCCAGCAGAACTCTAGGGGACACTGAAGCTTTCTTT. Encoded protein: CASRTLGDTEAFF.

The rearrangement joins TRBV10-1 to TRBJ1-1; D is ambiguous. V lost 3 bases, J lost 3 bases, and 8 bases lay in between. The CDR3 is 13 amino acids. The germline V gene has CDR1 WNHNN and CDR2 SYGVQD (reference sequence). In DNA, the CDR3 is TGCGCCAGCAGTGACCAACTAGACACTGAAGCTTTCTTT. The encoded protein is CASSDQLDTEAFF.

V gene TRBV5-5 combines with J gene TRBJ1-3; D gene ambiguous. V was pared by 4 bases and J by 0 bases, with 11 bases between. This CDR3 region has 15 residues. Per the germline V gene, CDR1 is SGHKS and CDR2 is YYEKEE (reference sequence). The CDR3 loop reads CASSSEGLSGNTIYF. In DNA, the CDR3 is TGTGCCAGCAGCAGCGAGGGCCTCTCTGGAAACACCATATATTTT.

The gene calls are TRBV6-6 and TRBJ1-4; no definite D call. The V gene lost 6 bases and the J gene lost 0 bases, with 5 bases spanning the gap. The CDR3 is 13 amino acids. Germline lookup yields CDR1 MNHNY and CDR2 SVGAGI (reference sequence). The DNA for the CDR3 is TGTGCCAGCAGGGGCTCAACTAATGAAAAACTGTTTTTT. As protein: CASRGSTNEKLFF.

The rearrangement links TRBV14 to TRBJ2-1, with D tentatively TRBD1 (6 bases). From germline, CDR1 is SGHDN and CDR2 FVKESK. This CDR3 has 13 residues. Trimming removed 2 bases at V and 4 bases at J, with 6 bases between. The CDR3 loop is CASSQQGYNEQFF. In nucleotides, the CDR3 is TGTGCCAGCAGCCAACAGGGGTACAATGAGCAGTTCTTC.

The chain employs TRBV2 and TRBJ1-5; tentatively, D is TRBD1 (5 bases). This CDR3 is 13 amino acids long. The V gene lost 6 bases and the J gene lost 4 bases, with 10 bases spanning the gap. Germline CDR1 SNHLY, CDR2 FYNNEI. The CDR3 DNA sequence: TGTGCCAGCAGGGATGACAGTAATCAGCCCCAGCATTTT. Amino acids: CASRDDSNQPQHF.

The chain uses TRBV3-1 (or the pseudogene TRBV3-2) and TRBJ1-2; D remains ambiguous. CDR1 and CDR2 from the germline V gene are LGHDT and YNNKEL (reference sequence). The CDR3 spans 15 residues. Trimming left V 0 bases short and J 7 bases short, with 15 bases between. CDR3 nucleotide sequence: TGTGCCAGCAGCCAAGATTTACAGTCAGATTTTGGCTACACCTTC. This translates into CASSQDLQSDFGYTF.

The chain employs TRBV6-5 and TRBJ2-7; TRBD1 aligns across 10 bases. Germline V gene data show CDR1 as MNHEY and CDR2 as SVGAGI. After removal of 11 bases from V and 1 base from J, the junction contained 11 bases not matched to a gene. The CDR3 totals 15 residues. The CDR3 DNA is TGTGCCGCACGGTTGCGGACAGGGGGGTCCTACGAGCAGTACTTC. Encoded protein: CAARLRTGGSYEQYF.

The chain combines TRBV7-2 with TRBJ2-2; 7 bases map to TRBD1. The CDR3 runs to 15 residues. Germline CDR1 is SGHTA and CDR2 is FQGNSA. J was trimmed by 3 bases and V by 6 bases; bases with no gene match: 7. The CDR3 sequence is CASSSGTADTGELFF. In DNA form, the CDR3 reads TGTGCCAGCAGTTCCGGGACAGCGGACACCGGGGAGCTGTTTTTT. Together with reference TRBV7-2 and TRBJ2-2, the CDR3 gives the full variable domain: GAGVSQSPSNKVTEKGKDVELRCDPISGHTALYWYRQSLGQGLEFLIYFQGNSAPDKSGLPSDRFSAERTGGSVSTLTIQRTQQEDSAVYLCASSSGTADTGELFFGEGSRLTVL.

J is TRBJ2-7 and V is TRBV10-3; maybe TRBD2 (6 bases). The CDR3 sequence is 14 residues long. Germline CDR1 is ENHRY and CDR2 is SYGVKD. The V end was cut by 6 bases, the J end by 5 bases, with 17 bases between. The CDR3 loop is CAIRQGEVGHEQYF. The CDR3 region has the DNA TGTGCCATCAGACAAGGGGAGGTCGGCCACGAGCAGTACTTC.

This rearrangement joins TRBV3-1 (or the pseudogene TRBV3-2) to TRBJ1-1; 9 nucleotides align to TRBD1. Trimming removed 1 base from V and 4 bases from J; junction bases left unmatched: 4. Germline assignment: CDR1 LGHDT and CDR2 YNNKEL (reference sequence). The CDR3 is 15 residues long. For the CDR3, the DNA is TGTGCCAGCAGCCAAGGGACAGGGGACGGCACTGAAGCTTTCTTT. This gives the protein CASSQGTGDGTEAFF.